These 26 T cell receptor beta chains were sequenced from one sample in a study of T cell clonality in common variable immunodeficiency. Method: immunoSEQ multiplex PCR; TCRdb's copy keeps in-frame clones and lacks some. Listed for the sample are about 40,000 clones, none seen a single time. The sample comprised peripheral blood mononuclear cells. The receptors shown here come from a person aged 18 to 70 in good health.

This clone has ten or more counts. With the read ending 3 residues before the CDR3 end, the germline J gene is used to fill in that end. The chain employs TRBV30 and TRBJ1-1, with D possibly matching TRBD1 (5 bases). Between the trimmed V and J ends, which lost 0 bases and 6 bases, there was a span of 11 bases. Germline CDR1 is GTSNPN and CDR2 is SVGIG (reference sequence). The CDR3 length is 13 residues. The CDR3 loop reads CAWSVSRVSEAFF. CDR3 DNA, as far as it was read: TGTGCCTGGAGTGTTAGCAGGGTCTCTGAA.

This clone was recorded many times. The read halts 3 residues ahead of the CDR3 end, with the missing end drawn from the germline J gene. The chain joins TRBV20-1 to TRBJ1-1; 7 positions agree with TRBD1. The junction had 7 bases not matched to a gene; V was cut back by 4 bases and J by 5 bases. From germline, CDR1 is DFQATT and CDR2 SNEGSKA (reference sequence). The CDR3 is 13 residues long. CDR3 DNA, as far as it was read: TGCAGTGCTACCCTCGGGACAGCGACTGAA. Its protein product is CSATLGTATE. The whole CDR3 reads CSATLGTATEAFF.

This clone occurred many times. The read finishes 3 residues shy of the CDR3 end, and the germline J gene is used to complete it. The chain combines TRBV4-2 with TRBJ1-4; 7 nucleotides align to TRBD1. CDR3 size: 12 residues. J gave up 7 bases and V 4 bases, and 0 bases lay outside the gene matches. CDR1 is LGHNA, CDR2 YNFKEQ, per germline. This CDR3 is CASSRDSEKLFF. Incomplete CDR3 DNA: TGTGCCAGCAGCCGGGACAGTGAAAAA.

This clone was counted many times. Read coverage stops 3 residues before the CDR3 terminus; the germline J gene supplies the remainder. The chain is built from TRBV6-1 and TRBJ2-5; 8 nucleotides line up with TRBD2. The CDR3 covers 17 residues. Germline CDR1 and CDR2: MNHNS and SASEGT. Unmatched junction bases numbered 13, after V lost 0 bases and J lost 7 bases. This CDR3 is CASSEAPGGGQAGTQYF. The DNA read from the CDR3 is TGTGCCAGCAGTGAAGCGCCCGGGGGGGGGCAGGCTGGGACC.

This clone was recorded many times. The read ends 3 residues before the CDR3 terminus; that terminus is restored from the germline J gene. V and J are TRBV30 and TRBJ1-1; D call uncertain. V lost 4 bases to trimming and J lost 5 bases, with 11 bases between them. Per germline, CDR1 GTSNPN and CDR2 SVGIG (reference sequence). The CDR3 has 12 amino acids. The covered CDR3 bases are TGTGCCTGGACCTTACCGGGGACTGAA. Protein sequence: CAWTLPGTE. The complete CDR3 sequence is CAWTLPGTEAFF.

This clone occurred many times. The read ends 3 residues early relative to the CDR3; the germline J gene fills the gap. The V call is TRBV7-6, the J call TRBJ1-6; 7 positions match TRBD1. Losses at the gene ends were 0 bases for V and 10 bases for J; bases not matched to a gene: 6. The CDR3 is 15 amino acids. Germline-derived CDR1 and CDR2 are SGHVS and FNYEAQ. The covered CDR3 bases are TGTGCCAGCAGCTTAGCTCCGGGACAGAACTCACCC. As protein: CASSLAPGQNSP. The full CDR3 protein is CASSLAPGQNSPLHF.

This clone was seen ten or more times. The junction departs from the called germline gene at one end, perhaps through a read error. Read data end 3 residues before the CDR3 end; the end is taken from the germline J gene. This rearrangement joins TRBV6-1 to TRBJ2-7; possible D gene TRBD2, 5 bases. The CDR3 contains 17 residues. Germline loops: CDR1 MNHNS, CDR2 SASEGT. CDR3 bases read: TGTGCCAGCAATGAAGAAGAGGGCCTCATCCGATTTTACGAG. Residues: CASNEEEGLIRFYE. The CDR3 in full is CASNEEEGLIRFYEQYF.

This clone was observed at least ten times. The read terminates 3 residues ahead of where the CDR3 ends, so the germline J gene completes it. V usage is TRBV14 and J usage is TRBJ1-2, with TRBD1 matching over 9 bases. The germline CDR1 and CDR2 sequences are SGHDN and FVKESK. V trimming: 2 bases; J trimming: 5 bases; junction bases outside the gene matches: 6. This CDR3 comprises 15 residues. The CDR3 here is CASSQRLGQGYGYTF. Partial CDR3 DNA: TGTGCCAGCAGCCAAAGGCTTGGACAGGGGTATGGC.

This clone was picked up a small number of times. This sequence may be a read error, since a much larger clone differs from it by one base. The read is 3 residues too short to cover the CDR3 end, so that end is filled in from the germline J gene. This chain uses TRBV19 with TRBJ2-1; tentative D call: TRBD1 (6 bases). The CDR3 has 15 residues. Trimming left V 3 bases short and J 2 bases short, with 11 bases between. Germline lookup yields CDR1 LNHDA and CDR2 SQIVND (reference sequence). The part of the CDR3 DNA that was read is TGTGCCAGTAGTATTGGACAGCTCCCCTACAATGAG. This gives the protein CASSIGQLPYNE. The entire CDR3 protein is CASSIGQLPYNEQFF. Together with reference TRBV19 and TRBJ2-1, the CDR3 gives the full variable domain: DGGITQSPKYLFRKEGQNVTLSCEQNLNHDAMYWYRQDPGQGLRLIYYSQIVNDFQKGDIAEGYSVSREKKESFPLTVTSAQKNPTAFYLCASSIGQLPYNEQFFGPGTRLTVL.

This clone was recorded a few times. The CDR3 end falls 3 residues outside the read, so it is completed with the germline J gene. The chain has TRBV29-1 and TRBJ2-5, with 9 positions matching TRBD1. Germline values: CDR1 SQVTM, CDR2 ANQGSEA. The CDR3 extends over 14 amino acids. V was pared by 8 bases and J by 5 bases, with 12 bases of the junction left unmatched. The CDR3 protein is CSLGAGTGQETQYF. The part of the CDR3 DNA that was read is TGCAGCCTTGGGGCAGGGACAGGGCAGGAGACC.

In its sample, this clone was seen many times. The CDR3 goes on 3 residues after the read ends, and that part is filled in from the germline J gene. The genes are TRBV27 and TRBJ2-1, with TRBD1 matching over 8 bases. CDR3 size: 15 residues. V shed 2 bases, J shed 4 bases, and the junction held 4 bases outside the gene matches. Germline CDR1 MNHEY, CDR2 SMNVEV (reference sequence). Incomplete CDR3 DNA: TGTGCCAGCAGTTTAGACAGGGGCTCTTACAATGAG. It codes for CASSLDRGSYNE. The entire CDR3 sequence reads CASSLDRGSYNEQFF.

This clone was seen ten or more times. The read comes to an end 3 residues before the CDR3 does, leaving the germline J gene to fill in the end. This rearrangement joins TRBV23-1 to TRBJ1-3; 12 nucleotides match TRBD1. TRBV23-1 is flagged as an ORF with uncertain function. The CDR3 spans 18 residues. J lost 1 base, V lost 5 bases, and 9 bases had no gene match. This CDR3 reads CASSTRGTGGLSGNTIYF. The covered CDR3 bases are TGCGCCAGCAGTACCCGGGGGACAGGGGGCCTTTCTGGAAACACC.

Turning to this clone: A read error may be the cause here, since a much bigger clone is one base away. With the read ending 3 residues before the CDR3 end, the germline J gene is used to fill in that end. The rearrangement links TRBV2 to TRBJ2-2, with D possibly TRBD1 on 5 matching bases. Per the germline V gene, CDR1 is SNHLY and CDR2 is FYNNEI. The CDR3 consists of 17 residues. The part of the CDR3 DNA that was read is TGTGCCAGCAGTGATAACGAGCGAGTCTCTGGGGCCAACGTG. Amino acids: CASSDNERVSGANV. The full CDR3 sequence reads CASSDNERVSGANVLFF.

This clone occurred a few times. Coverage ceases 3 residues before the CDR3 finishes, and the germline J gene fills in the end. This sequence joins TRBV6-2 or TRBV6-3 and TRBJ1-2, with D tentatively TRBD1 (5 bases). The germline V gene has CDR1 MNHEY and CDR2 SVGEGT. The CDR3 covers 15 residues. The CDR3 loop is CASSYKGRTGNDYTF. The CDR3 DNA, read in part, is TGTGCCAGCAGTTACAAGGGGAGAACAGGCAATGAC.

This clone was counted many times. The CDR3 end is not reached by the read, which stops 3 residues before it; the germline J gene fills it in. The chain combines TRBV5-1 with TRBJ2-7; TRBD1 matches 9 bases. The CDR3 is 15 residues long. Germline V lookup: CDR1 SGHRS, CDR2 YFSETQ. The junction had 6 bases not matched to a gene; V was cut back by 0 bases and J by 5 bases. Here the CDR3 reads CASSLGGTGRNEQYF. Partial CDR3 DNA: TGCGCCAGCAGCTTGGGCGGGACAGGGAGGAACGAG.

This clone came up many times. The CDR3 region is CSARPLFEREGPDTQYF. The covered CDR3 bases are TGCAGTGCTAGACCCCTTTTTGAGCGGGAGGGCCCAGATACG. The chain couples TRBV20-1 to TRBJ2-3; TRBD2 agrees at 10 bases. Sequencing ends 3 residues short of the CDR3 end; the germline J gene provides the rest. Germline V CDR1 and CDR2: DFQATT, SNEGSKA (reference sequence). After removal of 2 bases from V and 4 bases from J, the junction contained 12 bases not matched to a gene. The CDR3 sequence is 17 residues long.

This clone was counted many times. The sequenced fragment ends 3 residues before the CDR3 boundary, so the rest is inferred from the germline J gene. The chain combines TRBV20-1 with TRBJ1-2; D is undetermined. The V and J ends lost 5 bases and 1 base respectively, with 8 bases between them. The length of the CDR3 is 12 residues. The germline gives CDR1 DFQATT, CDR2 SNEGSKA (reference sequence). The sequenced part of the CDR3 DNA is TGCAGTGCTTCACCTAATAACTATGGC. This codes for CSASPNNYG. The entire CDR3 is CSASPNNYGYTF.

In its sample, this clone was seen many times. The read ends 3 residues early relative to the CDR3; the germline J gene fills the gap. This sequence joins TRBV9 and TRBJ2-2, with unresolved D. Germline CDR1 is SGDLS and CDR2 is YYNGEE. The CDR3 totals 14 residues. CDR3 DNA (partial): TGTGCCAGCAGCCTTGGCCCTCCCCCCGAAAAG. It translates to CASSLGPPPEK. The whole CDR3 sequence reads CASSLGPPPEKLFF.

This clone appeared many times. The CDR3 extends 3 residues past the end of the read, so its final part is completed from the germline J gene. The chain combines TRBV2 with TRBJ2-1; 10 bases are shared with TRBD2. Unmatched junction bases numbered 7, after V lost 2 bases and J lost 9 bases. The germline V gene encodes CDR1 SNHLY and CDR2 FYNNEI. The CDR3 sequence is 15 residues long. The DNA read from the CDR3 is TGTGCCAGCAGTGAATTTGGAGCGGGAGGGATTGAG. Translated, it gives CASSEFGAGGIE. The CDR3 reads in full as CASSEFGAGGIEQFF.

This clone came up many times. The CDR3 bases that were read are TGTGCCAGCAGCCAATCGGGCCGACTAGACATGAACACTGAA. Protein sequence: CASSQSGRLDMNTE. The entire CDR3 is CASSQSGRLDMNTEAFF. This rearrangement joins TRBV16 to TRBJ1-1; D call uncertain. The read finishes 3 residues shy of the CDR3 end, and the germline J gene is used to complete it. The germline CDR1 and CDR2 sequences are KGHSY and FQNENV. The CDR3 length is 17 residues. V was cut by 0 bases and J by 0 bases, with 14 bases left in between.

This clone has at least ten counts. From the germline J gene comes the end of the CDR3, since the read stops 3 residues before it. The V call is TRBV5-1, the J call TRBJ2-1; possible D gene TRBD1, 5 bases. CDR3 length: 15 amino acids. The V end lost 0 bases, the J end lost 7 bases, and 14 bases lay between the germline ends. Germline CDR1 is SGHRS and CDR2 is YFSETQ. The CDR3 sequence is CASSLARGIINEQFF. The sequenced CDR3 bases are TGCGCCAGCAGCTTGGCTAGGGGAATTATAAATGAG.

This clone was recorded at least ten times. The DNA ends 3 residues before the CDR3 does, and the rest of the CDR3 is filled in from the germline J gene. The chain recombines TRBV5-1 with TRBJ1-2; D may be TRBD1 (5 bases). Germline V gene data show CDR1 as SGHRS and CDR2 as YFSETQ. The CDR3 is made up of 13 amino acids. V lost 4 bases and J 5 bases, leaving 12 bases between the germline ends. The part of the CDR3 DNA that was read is TGCGCCAGCAGCGCGGGGACTGGGTATGGC. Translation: CASSAGTGYG. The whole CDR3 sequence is CASSAGTGYGYTF.

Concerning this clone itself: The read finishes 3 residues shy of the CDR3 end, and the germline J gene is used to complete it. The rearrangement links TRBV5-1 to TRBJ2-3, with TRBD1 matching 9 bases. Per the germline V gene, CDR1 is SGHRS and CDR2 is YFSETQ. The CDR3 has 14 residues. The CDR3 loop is CASSSGQGGETQYF. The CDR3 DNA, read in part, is TGCGCCAGCAGCTCGGGACAGGGTGGGGAGACG.

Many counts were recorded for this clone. The sequenced part of the CDR3 DNA is TGTGCCAGCAGCTTAACCAGGGCACAC. It encodes CASSLTRAH. The entire CDR3 reads CASSLTRAHYTF. The gene calls are TRBV7-9 and TRBJ1-2; D is perhaps TRBD1 (5 bases). Coverage ceases 3 residues before the CDR3 finishes, and the germline J gene fills in the end. The V gene's germline CDR1 is SEHNR and CDR2 FQNEAQ (reference sequence). The CDR3 runs 12 residues.

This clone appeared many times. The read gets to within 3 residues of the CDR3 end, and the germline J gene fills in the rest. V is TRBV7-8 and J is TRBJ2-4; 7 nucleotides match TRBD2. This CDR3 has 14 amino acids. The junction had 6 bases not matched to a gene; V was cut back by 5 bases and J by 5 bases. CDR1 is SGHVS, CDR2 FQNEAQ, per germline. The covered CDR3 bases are TGTGCCAGCAGCCATCTAGCGGCCGAAAACATT. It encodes CASSHLAAENI. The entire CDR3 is CASSHLAAENIQYF.

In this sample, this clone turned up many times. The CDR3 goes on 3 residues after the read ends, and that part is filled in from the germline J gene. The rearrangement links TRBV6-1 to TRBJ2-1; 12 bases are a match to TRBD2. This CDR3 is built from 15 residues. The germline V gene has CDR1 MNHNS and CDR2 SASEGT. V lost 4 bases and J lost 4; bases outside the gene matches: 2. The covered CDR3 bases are TGTGCCAGCAGTGGCCTAGCGGGGGGGTACAATGAG. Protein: CASSGLAGGYNE. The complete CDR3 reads CASSGLAGGYNEQFF.